This T cell receptor (beta chain) appears in the sequencing data of a study of CD8 T cells in ankylosing spondylitis. This clonotype was counted many times. TCRdb used MiXCR to reprocess the 5' RACE reads, holding one entry per CDR3 protein. Among fewer than 200,000 distinct CDR3 sequences, 15% to 20% were seen once, and the ten largest hold 7.8%. V lost 3 bases and J 1 base, leaving 7 bases between the germline ends. CDR3 length: 13 residues. Germline V lookup: CDR1 SGHRS, CDR2 YFSETQ. Material: blood, either unsorted or a sorted T cell fraction (not recorded which). The origin of this receptor is a male donor with ankylosing spondylitis or in good health (not recorded which). The genes are TRBV5-1 and TRBJ1-1; possible D gene TRBD1, 6 bases. CDR3 sequence reads: CASSWGANTEAFF. CDR3 sequence (DNA): TGCGCCAGCAGCTGGGGGGCGAACACTGAAGCTTTCTTT.